One sample yielded the 23 T cell receptor beta chains listed below, sequenced in a study of T cell changes during pregnancy in multiple sclerosis. Here immunoSEQ multiplex PCR was the method, and the copy in TCRdb shows in-frame clones only, minus some. Among about 40,000 clones, about 90% were seen once, and the ten largest hold approximately 0.7%. The sequencing here drew on CD4+ T cells from peripheral blood mononuclear cells, taken before pregnancy. These receptor sequences come from a female donor with multiple sclerosis, enrolled in a pregnancy study.

The chain employs TRBV25-1 and TRBJ1-5; D is uncertain. The CDR3 has 10 amino acids. The V gene's germline CDR1 is MGHDK and CDR2 SYGVNS. Trimming removed 4 bases from V and 9 bases from J, with 4 bases in between. CDR3 nucleotides: TGTGCCAGCAGTGGTCGGCCCCAGCATTTT. This translates into CASSGRPQHF.

The rearrangement uses TRBV7-3 and TRBJ2-1; TRBD2 is a possible D gene (6 bases). This CDR3 has 16 amino acids. Germline CDR1 reads SGHTA; CDR2 reads FQGTGA. V was trimmed by 5 bases and J by 0 bases, leaving 14 bases between them. CDR3 amino acids: CASSPRAGSSYNEQFF. CDR3 DNA: TGTGCCAGCAGCCCGCGGGCGGGGAGCTCCTACAATGAGCAGTTCTTC.

The chain recombines TRBV18 with TRBJ1-6; perhaps TRBD1 as D (5 bases). Trimming shortened V by 5 bases and J by 5 bases, and 10 bases separated the two germline ends. CDR1 is KGHSH and CDR2 is LQKENI in the germline V gene. The CDR3 has 14 amino acids. The CDR3 sequence is CASSGSTDNSPLHF. In DNA, the CDR3 is TGTGCCAGCTCAGGTTCGACAGATAATTCACCCCTCCACTTT.

The chain combines TRBV7-6 with TRBJ1-6; TRBD1 agrees at 7 bases. Germline lookup yields CDR1 SGHVS and CDR2 FNYEAQ. The ends lost 4 bases at V and 6 bases at J; junction bases unmatched: 9. The CDR3 covers 16 residues. CDR3 sequence reads: CASSSRQGNFNSPLHF. The CDR3 DNA reads as TGTGCCAGCAGCTCTAGACAGGGTAACTTTAATTCACCCCTCCACTTT.

The chain uses TRBV7-2 and TRBJ2-5; 9 bases fit TRBD2. Germline assignment: CDR1 SGHTA and CDR2 FQGNSA. The ends lost 1 base at V and 3 bases at J; junction bases unmatched: 6. CDR3 length: 16 residues. The CDR3 DNA follows: TGTGCCAGCAGCTTAGGATCGGGCGGGGGGGAAGAGACCCAGTACTTC. It encodes CASSLGSGGGEETQYF.

In nucleotides, the CDR3 is TGTGCCAGCAGTTACAAGCGTCTATCCTACGAGCAGTACTTC. Protein: CASSYKRLSYEQYF. The rearrangement links TRBV6-5 to TRBJ2-7, with unresolved D. V lost 2 bases and J lost 1, with 9 bases in between. The CDR3 length is 14 residues. Germline V gene sequence: CDR1 MNHEY, CDR2 SVGAGI.

The chain uses TRBV7-2 and TRBJ1-2, with D possibly matching TRBD1 (6 bases). Germline assignment: CDR1 SGHTA and CDR2 FQGNSA. The V end lost 3 bases, the J end lost 5 bases, and 13 bases lay between the germline ends. The CDR3 consists of 14 residues. The CDR3 region is CASSFQTGDYGYTF. The CDR3 DNA sequence: TGTGCCAGCAGCTTTCAGACAGGTGATTATGGCTACACCTTC.

J is TRBJ1-1 and V is TRBV9; D call uncertain. The CDR3 has 13 residues. Deletions cut 0 bases from V and 0 bases from J, with 3 bases between. CDR1 is SGDLS, CDR2 YYNGEE, per germline. CDR3 coding DNA: TGTGCCAGCAGCGTAGCTATGAACACTGAAGCTTTCTTT. Translated: CASSVAMNTEAFF.

This clone was found once. The chain links TRBV6-1 to TRBJ2-7; the D gene is possibly TRBD2 (5 bases). Germline V gene lookup returns CDR1 MNHNS and CDR2 SASEGT. V was shortened by 8 bases and J by 0 bases, with 14 bases between the two germline ends. This CDR3 is 14 amino acids long. This CDR3 reads CASSWTLSSYEQYF. DNA of the CDR3: TGTGCCAGCTCTTGGACTCTGAGCTCCTACGAGCAGTACTTC.

This chain links TRBV5-1 with TRBJ1-1; D gene uncertain. CDR1 is SGHRS and CDR2 is YFSETQ in the germline V gene. Trimming pared 7 bases from V and 3 bases from J, leaving 13 bases between. This CDR3 contains 13 residues. The CDR3: CASGREGYTEAFF. In nucleotides, the CDR3 is TGCGCCAGCGGCCGAGAGGGTTACACTGAAGCTTTCTTT.

The J gene is TRBJ2-2, the V gene TRBV18; D is unresolved. V gave up 5 bases and J gave up 6 bases, with 4 bases separating them. There are 11 residues in the CDR3. The germline CDR1 and CDR2 sequences are KGHSH and LQKENI. In DNA, the CDR3 is TGTGCCAGCTCATCAGCCGGGGAGCTGTTTTTT. Translated, it gives CASSSAGELFF.

The chain has TRBV19 and TRBJ1-1; 8 bases map to TRBD1. Germline CDR1 is LNHDA and CDR2 is SQIVND (reference sequence). The CDR3 is made up of 16 amino acids. V lost 6 bases and J lost 4; bases outside the gene matches: 13. CDR3 sequence: CASRPRTGLGGTEAFF. DNA of the CDR3: TGTGCCAGTAGACCGAGGACAGGGCTGGGGGGCACTGAAGCTTTCTTT.

The chain couples TRBV2 to TRBJ2-7; 9 bases map to TRBD1. The J segment lost 3 bases and the V segment lost 7 bases, leaving 7 bases of the junction unmatched. This CDR3 is built from 14 residues. Germline CDR1 reads SNHLY; CDR2 reads FYNNEI. CDR3 nucleotide sequence: TGTGCCAGCACTTGGGGGGGACAGGGCTACGAGCAGTACTTC. Translating it yields CASTWGGQGYEQYF.

This chain uses TRBV7-2 with TRBJ1-4, with D unclear. The ends were cut back, 1 base at V and 5 bases at J, with 11 bases in the middle. This CDR3 has 15 residues. The germline V gene encodes CDR1 SGHTA and CDR2 FQGNSA. The CDR3 DNA sequence: TGTGCCAGCAGCTTAGTCGGGAGCCGAAATGAAAAACTGTTTTTT. Translated: CASSLVGSRNEKLFF.

The V call is TRBV4-3, the J call TRBJ1-6, with D perhaps matching TRBD1 (5 bases). Germline V lookup: CDR1 LGHNA, CDR2 YSLEER. The V end lost 1 base, the J end lost 7 bases, and 17 bases lay between the germline ends. The CDR3 extends over 17 amino acids. The DNA for the CDR3 is TGCGCCAGCAGCCAAGTCGGGACTCAAGCGAGGAATTCACCCCTCCACTTT. The encoded protein is CASSQVGTQARNSPLHF.

The chain carries TRBV2 and TRBJ2-5, with 7 bases lining up with TRBD1. CDR3 length equals 16 residues. CDR1 and CDR2 from the germline V gene are SNHLY and FYNNEI. V was clipped by 6 bases and J by 4 bases; unmatched bases: 14. The CDR3 here is CASRVTGMGSRETQYF. DNA of the CDR3: TGTGCCAGCAGGGTGACAGGGATGGGATCGCGAGAGACCCAGTACTTC.

V gene TRBV6-6 combines with J gene TRBJ1-6; TRBD1 agrees at 7 bases. From germline, CDR1 is MNHNY and CDR2 SVGAGI (reference sequence). After removal of 2 bases from V and 9 bases from J, the junction contained 1 base not matched to a gene. This CDR3 is 13 amino acids long. CDR3 DNA sequence: TGTGCCAGCAGTTACGACAGGGCTTCACCCCTCCACTTT. This translates into CASSYDRASPLHF.

This clone was observed a single time. The V call is TRBV11-3, the J call TRBJ2-1; D is ambiguous. V dropped 5 bases and J dropped 0 bases, with 8 bases sitting between them. This CDR3 spans 14 amino acids. Germline CDR1 reads SGHNT; CDR2 reads YENEEA. The CDR3 coding sequence is TGTGCCAGCAGCCTAGGCGGCTCCTACAATGAGCAGTTCTTC. It yields the protein CASSLGGSYNEQFF.

J is TRBJ2-7 and V is TRBV11-2, with D unresolved. Germline V gene data show CDR1 as SGHAT and CDR2 as FQNNGV. The V and J ends lost 4 bases and 4 bases respectively, with 11 bases between them. CDR3 length equals 13 residues. DNA of the CDR3: TGTGCCAGCAGCTCTCCTCTCCTTTACGAGCAGTACTTC. Amino acid sequence: CASSSPLLYEQYF.

The chain combines TRBV30 with TRBJ2-1; D is undetermined. Germline V gene sequence: CDR1 GTSNPN, CDR2 SVGIG (reference sequence). The CDR3 loop spans 11 amino acids. Trimming stripped 0 bases from V and 6 bases from J, with 3 bases between. The CDR3 here is CAWSVLNEQFF. CDR3 DNA sequence: TGTGCCTGGAGTGTACTCAATGAGCAGTTCTTC. Complete variable domain (other parts from reference TRBV30 and TRBJ2-1): SQTIHQWPATLVQPVGSPLSLECTVEGTSNPNLYWYRQAAGRGLQLLFYSVGIGQISSEVPQNLSASRPQDRQFILSSKKLLLSDSGFYLCAWSVLNEQFFGPGTRLTVL.

This chain connects TRBV29-1 to TRBJ1-2; no reliable D call. Germline V lookup: CDR1 SQVTM, CDR2 ANQGSEA. The CDR3 has 11 amino acids. Trimming took off 3 bases at V and 3 bases at J, with 5 bases between the two ends. The CDR3 loop reads CSVDWHYGYTF. The CDR3 DNA follows: TGCAGCGTTGACTGGCACTATGGCTACACCTTC.

This chain joins TRBV25-1 and TRBJ1-6, with D maybe TRBD1 (6 bases). The CDR3 consists of 15 residues. Germline-derived CDR1 and CDR2 are MGHDK and SYGVNS. V lost 6 bases and J lost 9, with 18 bases in between. The CDR3 DNA reads as TGTGCCAGCAGACCGATAGGGGGTGTGGGTTCACCCCTCCACTTT. This codes for CASRPIGGVGSPLHF. Together with reference TRBV25-1 and TRBJ1-6, the CDR3 gives the full variable domain: EADIYQTPRYLVIGTGKKITLECSQTMGHDKMYWYQQDPGMELHLIHYSYGVNSTEKGDLSSESTVSRIRTEHFPLTLESARPSHTSQYLCASRPIGGVGSPLHFGNGTRLTVT.

V and J are TRBV10-3 and TRBJ2-3, with D possibly being TRBD2 (5 bases). Between the trimmed V and J ends, which lost 8 bases and 2 bases, there was a span of 11 bases. CDR1 and CDR2 from the germline V gene are ENHRY and SYGVKD. This CDR3 is built from 13 residues. The CDR3 loop is CAIGEITTDTQYF. The CDR3 nucleotides read TGTGCCATCGGGGAGATAACCACAGATACGCAGTATTTT.